This TCR beta chain was sequenced during a study of spatial heterogeneity in lung cancer. Unique molecular identifiers, one per molecule, were present on every TCR cDNA molecule. TCRdb reprocessed the 5' RACE reads with MiXCR, giving one entry per CDR3 protein. The table includes roughly 70,000 distinct CDR3 sequences, nearly 9% detected once. Regarding time point: blood at routine non-recurrence follow-up after resection. The germline V gene encodes CDR1 KGHSH and CDR2 LQKENI. The V segment lost 6 bases and the J segment 2 bases; nucleotides outside the gene matches: 9. CDR3 size: 16 residues. The origin of this receptor is a female donor with early-stage non-small cell lung cancer. V and J are TRBV18 and TRBJ2-1; 8 bases are shared with TRBD2. The starting material was PBMCs, obtained at follow-up. This CDR3 is CASSRDTSGAYNEQFF. The CDR3 DNA follows: TGTGCCAGCTCCCGCGATACTAGCGGAGCCTACAATGAGCAGTTCTTC. Full variable domain (outside the CDR3, taken from reference TRBV18 and TRBJ2-1): NAGVMQNPRHLVRRRGQEARLRCSPMKGHSHVYWYRQLPEEGLKFMVYLQKENIIDESGMPKERFSAEFPKEGPSILRIQQVVRGDSAAYFCASSRDTSGAYNEQFFGPGTRLTVL.